Sequencing of this T cell receptor beta chain was carried out in a study of T cells in Graves' hyperthyroidism and ophthalmopathy. Participants, patients aged 18 to 65, had newly diagnosed hyperthyroidism with a duration under 2 months. Each diagnosis drew on symptoms, thyroxine, TRAb, thyroid ultrasound and orbital computed tomography findings. Notes on the study in general: For ophthalmopathy, model prediction preceded onset by a median around 7 months.

Germline lookup yields CDR1 SGHDN and CDR2 FVKESK. The CDR3 covers 14 residues. V lost 2 bases and J 2 bases, leaving 9 bases between the germline ends. There were TCR beta CDR3 regions amplified from RNA transcripts. First-round RT-PCR of the TCR CDR3 relied on the HTBI primer set. TCRdb called the multiplex PCR reads again in MiXCR, with one record for every CDR3 protein. Of around 720,000 distinct CDR3 sequences in the sample, 30% to 40% were seen once. This clonotype was recorded a few times. Its antigen is still unknown. This rearrangement joins TRBV14 to TRBJ1-1; D gene uncertain. This sequence originates from a woman aged 40 to 50 with Graves' hyperthyroidism. The specimen sequenced was blood. The CDR3 sequence: CASSQRTENTEAFF. Here the CDR3 DNA reads TGTGCCAGCAGCCAACGGACGGAAAACACTGAAGCTTTCTTT.